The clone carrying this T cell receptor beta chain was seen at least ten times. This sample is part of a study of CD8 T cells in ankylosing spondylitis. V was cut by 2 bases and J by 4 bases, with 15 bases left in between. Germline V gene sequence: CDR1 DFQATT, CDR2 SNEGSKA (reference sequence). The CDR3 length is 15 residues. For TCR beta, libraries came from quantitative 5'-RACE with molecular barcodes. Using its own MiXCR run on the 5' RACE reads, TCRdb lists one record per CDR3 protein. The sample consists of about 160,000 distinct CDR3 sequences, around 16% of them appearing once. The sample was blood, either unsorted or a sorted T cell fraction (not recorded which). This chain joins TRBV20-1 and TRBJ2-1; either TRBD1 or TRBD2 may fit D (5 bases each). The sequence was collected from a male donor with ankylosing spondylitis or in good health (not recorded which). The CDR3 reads CSARSHRGRYNEQFF. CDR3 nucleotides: TGCAGTGCTAGATCGCACCGGGGCCGATACAATGAGCAGTTCTTC.